These 20 T cell receptor beta chains originate from one sample sequenced in a study of identical twins. TCRdb re-analysed the 5' RACE reads in MiXCR, keeping a single row per CDR3 protein. This table holds hundreds of thousands of distinct CDR3 sequences, about 14% found once. Sequenced: memory (CD45RO+) T cells sorted from blood. These receptors were obtained from a woman aged 18-30 years in good health.

V usage is TRBV7-7 and J usage is TRBJ2-1, with 11 bases that match TRBD2. The CDR3 covers 14 residues. V shed 6 bases, J shed 4 bases, and the junction held 2 bases outside the gene matches. The germline CDR1 and CDR2 sequences are SSHAT and FNYEAQ (reference sequence). CDR3 DNA sequence: TGTGCCAGCAGTACTAGCGGGAGATACAATGAGCAGTTCTTC. Its protein is CASSTSGRYNEQFF.

This clonotype was observed a handful of times. This sequence joins TRBV3-1 and TRBJ2-2; the match to TRBD2 covers 8 bases. Unmatched junction bases numbered 4, after V lost 6 bases and J lost 4 bases. This CDR3 comprises 14 residues. The germline gives CDR1 LGHDT, CDR2 YNNKEL (reference sequence). Here the CDR3 reads CASSPSGPTGELFF. The CDR3 DNA is TGTGCCAGCAGTCCTAGCGGGCCCACCGGGGAGCTGTTTTTT.

A few counts support this clonotype. V gene TRBV20-1 combines with J gene TRBJ2-3; D gene ambiguous. Per germline, CDR1 DFQATT and CDR2 SNEGSKA (reference sequence). V gave up 6 bases and J gave up 1 base, with 11 bases separating them. The CDR3 totals 13 residues. The DNA of the CDR3 is TGCAGTGCCTTGGGTCCGGGCACAGATACGCAGTATTTT. Protein product: CSALGPGTDTQYF.

In this sample, this clonotype turned up a few times. The V and J genes are TRBV6-1 and TRBJ2-6, with 8 positions matching TRBD1. Germline assignment: CDR1 MNHNS and CDR2 SASEGT. V lost 5 bases to trimming and J lost 0 bases; unmatched junction nucleotides: 9. The CDR3 extends over 18 amino acids. The CDR3 is CASSTLTGEGSGANVLTF. CDR3 nucleotide sequence: TGTGCCAGCAGTACATTGACAGGGGAAGGCTCTGGGGCCAACGTCCTGACTTTC.

This clonotype has only a few counts. This chain joins TRBV7-9 and TRBJ1-2; D is unclear. Germline V lookup: CDR1 SEHNR, CDR2 FQNEAQ (reference sequence). The V and J ends lost 0 bases and 0 bases respectively, with 8 bases between them. This CDR3 has 15 amino acids. CDR3 DNA: TGTGCCAGCAGCTTAGCGTTGCGGGCTAACTATGGCTACACCTTC. This codes for CASSLALRANYGYTF.

This clonotype was counted between two and nine times. V and J are TRBV5-1 and TRBJ2-5, with D possibly being TRBD1 (7 bases). CDR1 SGHRS and CDR2 YFSETQ come from the germline V gene. This CDR3 region has 16 residues. Trimming shortened V by 4 bases and J by 5 bases, and 21 bases separated the two germline ends. CDR3 residues: CASSGGSYRGFETQYF. The DNA for the CDR3 is TGCGCCAGCAGCGGGGGGTCGTACAGGGGATTTGAGACCCAGTACTTC.

The chain joins TRBV29-1 to TRBJ2-1; 7 nucleotides match TRBD1. The CDR3 length is 14 residues. CDR1 and CDR2 from the germline V gene are SQVTM and ANQGSEA. Trimming cost V 7 bases and J 7 bases; bases outside gene matches: 13. CDR3 sequence: CSGTRDSQLNEQFF. CDR3 bases: TGCAGCGGGACCCGGGACAGCCAGTTGAATGAGCAGTTCTTC.

The chain couples TRBV5-1 to TRBJ2-3; D possibly corresponds to TRBD2 (6 bases). The CDR3 covers 15 residues. CDR1 and CDR2 from the germline V gene are SGHRS and YFSETQ. The V gene lost 3 bases and the J gene lost 2 bases, with 13 bases spanning the gap. CDR3 loop: CASSYLSGSTDTQYF. CDR3 coding DNA: TGCGCCAGCAGCTACCTAAGCGGGTCCACAGATACGCAGTATTTT.

Comment on this clonotype: A much larger clone is a single base away; this may be a read error. The chain uses TRBV9 and TRBJ2-2; D might be TRBD2 (6 bases). The CDR3 runs 16 residues. The germline V and J ends were trimmed by 1 base and 3 bases, with 13 bases remaining between them. Germline CDR1 SGDLS, CDR2 YYNGEE. CDR3 nucleotide sequence: TGTGCCAGCAGCGTACGGGATGGGGAGGACACCGGGGAGCTGTTTTTT. It encodes CASSVRDGEDTGELFF.

The V and J genes are TRBV7-2 and TRBJ2-1, with 10 bases lining up with TRBD2. Trimming took 5 bases from V and 5 from J; bases not matched to a gene: 3. Per germline, CDR1 SGHTA and CDR2 FQGNSA. The CDR3 loop spans 14 amino acids. CDR3 DNA sequence: TGTGCCAGCAGCAGAGGACTAGCGGACAATGAGCAGTTCTTC. Residues: CASSRGLADNEQFF.

The chain has TRBV6-6 and TRBJ1-4; tentatively, D is TRBD1 (6 bases). The V gene's germline CDR1 is MNHNY and CDR2 SVGAGI (reference sequence). V was shortened by 9 bases and J by 1 base, with 9 bases between the two germline ends. The CDR3 extends over 13 amino acids. The CDR3 DNA is TGTGCCAGTACAGGGTTAACTAATGAAAAACTGTTTTTT. Translating gives CASTGLTNEKLFF.

The genes are TRBV7-3 and TRBJ2-2; possibly TRBD1 or TRBD2 for D (6 bases each). V lost 5 bases and J lost 6, with 19 bases in between. The CDR3 sequence is 16 residues long. In germline, CDR1 is SGHTA, CDR2 FQGTGA. The CDR3 loop is CASSHGGTPGSGELFF. The DNA for the CDR3 is TGTGCCAGCAGCCACGGGGGCACCCCGGGTTCCGGGGAGCTGTTTTTT.

Concerning this clonotype itself: The junction differs from germline at one of its ends, possibly a read error. The gene calls are TRBV11-3 and TRBJ2-1; weak D call: TRBD1 (5 bases). CDR1 is SGHNT, CDR2 YENEEA, per germline. The CDR3 has 12 amino acids. The CDR3 sequence is CASSLDFRDFLF. For the CDR3, the DNA is TGTGCCAGCAGCTTAGACTTCAGGGATTTTCTCTTC.

The genes are TRBV7-8 and TRBJ1-1, with D possibly being TRBD1 (5 bases). Trimming stripped 1 base from V and 5 bases from J, with 11 bases between. Germline loops: CDR1 SGHVS, CDR2 FQNEAQ. The CDR3 is 14 residues long. The CDR3 sequence: CASSLGGAWTEAFF. The DNA for the CDR3 is TGTGCCAGCAGCTTAGGGGGCGCATGGACTGAAGCTTTCTTT. Using reference TRBV7-8 and TRBJ1-1 for the parts outside the CDR3, the full variable domain is GAGVSQSPRYKVAKRGQDVALRCDPISGHVSLFWYQQALGQGPEFLTYFQNEAQLDKSGLPSDRFFAERPEGSVSTLKIQRTQQEDSAVYLCASSLGGAWTEAFFGQGTRLTVV.

The chain has TRBV5-1 and TRBJ2-1; D is possibly TRBD1 (6 bases). The CDR3 extends over 12 amino acids. Trimming removed 4 bases at V and 8 bases at J, with 10 bases between. CDR1 and CDR2 from the germline V gene are SGHRS and YFSETQ. The chain's CDR3 is CASSPDRYEQFF. DNA of the CDR3: TGCGCCAGCAGCCCCGACAGGTATGAGCAGTTCTTC.

The chain's CDR3 is CASSAGTPYGYTF. The CDR3 region has the DNA TGTGCCAGCAGCGCCGGGACACCCTATGGCTACACCTTC. The rearrangement uses TRBV12-3 or TRBV12-4 and TRBJ1-2; D is possibly TRBD1 (6 bases). This CDR3 has 13 amino acids. V lost 6 bases to trimming and J lost 4 bases, with 12 bases between them.

This clonotype appeared a few times. This chain uses TRBV12-3 or TRBV12-4 with TRBJ1-1; D unclear. The V end was cut by 3 bases, the J end by 10 bases, with 9 bases between. The CDR3 loop spans 11 amino acids. CDR3 sequence: CASSFREGAFF. The CDR3 nucleotides read TGTGCCAGCAGTTTCCGGGAGGGAGCTTTCTTT.

In this sample, this clonotype turned up a few times. The V call is TRBV5-6, the J call TRBJ2-1; D uncertain. Germline V gene lookup returns CDR1 SGHDT and CDR2 YYEEEE. The CDR3 is 12 amino acids. Trimming left V 1 base short and J 7 bases short, with 6 bases between. CDR3 protein: CASSLQKNEQFF. CDR3 nucleotides: TGTGCCAGCAGCTTGCAAAAAAATGAGCAGTTCTTC.

This clonotype was recorded a few times. It may be a read error: a sequence one base away is much more abundant. This rearrangement joins TRBV25-1 to TRBJ1-6; 9 bases are shared with TRBD1. Germline assignment: CDR1 MGHDK and CDR2 SYGVNS. This CDR3 comprises 14 residues. The CDR3 reads CASSPTGGDSPLYF. CDR3 sequence (DNA): TGTGCCAGCAGTCCAACAGGGGGCGATTCACCCCTCTACTTT.

This sequence joins TRBV28 and TRBJ2-6; D is tentatively TRBD1 or TRBD2 (5 bases each). The germline V gene has CDR1 MDHEN and CDR2 SYDVKM. V gave up 3 bases and J gave up 4 bases, with 10 bases separating them. This CDR3 has 15 residues. The DNA of the CDR3 is TGTGCCAGCAGTTTCGGGACCTTCGGGGCCAACGTCCTGACTTTC. Its protein product is CASSFGTFGANVLTF.